This entry lists 27 T cell receptor beta chains sequenced from one sample in a study of CD8 T cells in ankylosing spondylitis. TCRdb redid the calling of the 5' RACE reads with MiXCR, one entry per CDR3 protein. The table records some 42,000 distinct CDR3 sequences, around 2.9% of them present only once. The sequenced sample was blood, either unsorted or a sorted T cell fraction (not recorded which). These receptors came from a male donor with ankylosing spondylitis or in good health (not recorded which).

At least ten counts were recorded for this clonotype. The V and J genes are TRBV9 and TRBJ2-7, with D perhaps matching TRBD1 or TRBD2 (6 bases each). The CDR3 runs 15 residues. The V end was cut by 1 base, the J end by 4 bases, with 15 bases between. Germline V lookup: CDR1 SGDLS, CDR2 YYNGEE. The DNA of the CDR3 is TGTGCCAGCAGCGTATTTTCGGGGGCAAGTTACGAGCAGTACTTC. Residues: CASSVFSGASYEQYF.

This clonotype was detected ten times or more. J is TRBJ2-1 and V is TRBV9; D is possibly TRBD2 (7 bases). In germline, CDR1 is SGDLS, CDR2 YYNGEE. The ends were cut back, 1 base at V and 5 bases at J, with 22 bases in the middle. The CDR3 sequence is 18 residues long. The CDR3 DNA is TGTGCCAGCAGCGTAAAAGGGGGGGAAGGCGGAAGGGACAATGAGCAGTTCTTC. It is translated as CASSVKGGEGGRDNEQFF.

This clonotype occurred many times. This chain connects TRBV9 to TRBJ2-1; D could derive from TRBD1 or TRBD2 (5 bases each). The length of the CDR3 is 17 residues. V lost 0 bases to trimming and J lost 3 bases, with 16 bases between them. From germline, CDR1 is SGDLS and CDR2 YYNGEE. The CDR3 DNA is TGTGCCAGCAGCGTAGTGTCCTCCCGAGGGGTCTACAATGAGCAGTTCTTC. This translates into CASSVVSSRGVYNEQFF.

This clonotype was seen repeatedly, ten times or more. The chain links TRBV9 to TRBJ2-7; D unresolved. CDR3 length: 14 residues. V lost 0 bases, J lost 3 bases, and 10 bases lay in between. Germline CDR1 reads SGDLS; CDR2 reads YYNGEE. The CDR3 loop reads CASSVGGRGYEQYF. Here the CDR3 DNA reads TGTGCCAGCAGCGTAGGTGGGCGAGGCTACGAGCAGTACTTC. The full variable domain, with the rest looked up from reference TRBV9 and TRBJ2-7, is DSGVTQTPKHLITATGQRVTLRCSPRSGDLSVYWYQQSLDQGLQFLIQYYNGEERAKGNILERFSAQQFPDLHSELNLSSLELGDSALYFCASSVGGRGYEQYFGPGTRLTVT.

This clonotype was observed at least ten times. The chain combines TRBV9 with TRBJ2-1; TRBD2 matches at 10 bases. This CDR3 has 15 residues. From germline, CDR1 is SGDLS and CDR2 YYNGEE. Trimming removed 3 bases from V and 2 bases from J; junction bases left unmatched: 2. The CDR3 DNA sequence: TGTGCCAGCAGCGGGGGACTAGCGACCTACAATGAGCAGTTCTTC. It codes for CASSGGLATYNEQFF.

Many counts were recorded for this clonotype. The chain uses TRBV9 and TRBJ2-3; D is ambiguous. The CDR3 sequence is 14 residues long. Germline CDR1 reads SGDLS; CDR2 reads YYNGEE. With 5 bases removed from V and 2 bases from J, the gap between germline ends came to 12 bases. CDR3 sequence: CASSTNTYTDTQYF. The CDR3 region has the DNA TGTGCCAGCAGTACCAATACCTACACAGATACGCAGTATTTT.

This clonotype showed up many times. The chain links TRBV9 to TRBJ2-7, with unresolved D. The CDR3 is 13 residues long. Germline lookup yields CDR1 SGDLS and CDR2 YYNGEE. Trimming shortened V by 0 bases and J by 4 bases, and 8 bases separated the two germline ends. The CDR3 DNA reads TGTGCCAGCAGCGTAGCCCCAGAATACGAGCAGTACTTC. Protein: CASSVAPEYEQYF. Supplemented by reference TRBV9 and TRBJ2-7, the full variable domain reads DSGVTQTPKHLITATGQRVTLRCSPRSGDLSVYWYQQSLDQGLQFLIQYYNGEERAKGNILERFSAQQFPDLHSELNLSSLELGDSALYFCASSVAPEYEQYFGPGTRLTVT.

This clonotype was detected ten times or more. The gene calls are TRBV9 and TRBJ1-1; the D is unclear. Germline V gives CDR1 SGDLS, CDR2 YYNGEE. This CDR3 is built from 13 residues. Trimming pared 3 bases from V and 4 bases from J, leaving 10 bases between. The CDR3 nucleotides are TGTGCCAGCAGCGACGAGGTCCGCACTGAAGCTTTCTTT. Its translation: CASSDEVRTEAFF.

This clonotype has ten or more counts. V usage is TRBV9 and J usage is TRBJ2-1; possible D gene TRBD2, 5 bases. CDR1 SGDLS and CDR2 YYNGEE come from the germline V gene. CDR3 length equals 17 residues. Trimming shortened V by 0 bases and J by 3 bases, and 16 bases separated the two germline ends. CDR3 DNA: TGTGCCAGCAGCGTAGTGGGCGGGCCTGGAAACTACAATGAGCAGTTCTTC. Translation gives CASSVVGGPGNYNEQFF.

At least ten counts were recorded for this clonotype. This rearrangement joins TRBV9 to TRBJ2-3; a weak D match, TRBD2 (5 bases). The CDR3 sequence is 14 residues long. Per the germline V gene, CDR1 is SGDLS and CDR2 is YYNGEE. V was trimmed by 0 bases and J by 6 bases, leaving 11 bases between them. The CDR3 sequence is CASSVGNSADTQYF. The CDR3 nucleotides read TGTGCCAGCAGCGTAGGAAATAGCGCCGATACGCAGTATTTT.

This clonotype was observed at least ten times. The chain recombines TRBV9 with TRBJ1-2; TRBD1 might be the D (5 bases). V was cut by 1 base and J by 5 bases, with 15 bases left in between. The CDR3 covers 15 residues. CDR1 and CDR2 (germline): SGDLS, YYNGEE. CDR3 in DNA: TGTGCCAGCAGCGTAACCGGGACGCAAGGATATGGCTACACCTTC. It specifies CASSVTGTQGYGYTF.

This clonotype was detected ten times or more. The rearrangement links TRBV9 to TRBJ2-2, with TRBD2 identical over 8 bases. The trim removed 3 bases at V and 7 bases at J, leaving 8 bases unmatched. CDR1 and CDR2 (germline): SGDLS, YYNGEE. There are 15 residues in the CDR3. CDR3 amino acids: CASSASGSGGGELFF. CDR3 DNA: TGTGCCAGCAGCGCAAGTGGGAGCGGGGGCGGGGAGCTGTTTTTT.

The table lists this clonotype with many counts. This chain uses TRBV9 with TRBJ2-5, with 8 bases fitting TRBD2. Germline V CDR1 and CDR2: SGDLS, YYNGEE. J was trimmed by 3 bases and V by 3 bases; bases with no gene match: 7. The CDR3 totals 15 residues. The CDR3, as DNA: TGTGCCAGCAGCGCCGGACTAGCAGTTGAAGAGACCCAGTACTTC. Protein: CASSAGLAVEETQYF.

Note on this clonotype: Possible read error: a much larger clone is one base away. The genes are TRBV9 and TRBJ2-1; D might be TRBD1 (5 bases). CDR3 length equals 14 residues. Per germline, CDR1 SGDLS and CDR2 YYNGEE. The V end lost 0 bases, the J end lost 9 bases, and 13 bases lay between the germline ends. CDR3 DNA sequence: TGTGCCAGCAGCGTAGAGGCCAGGGTAACTGAGCAGTTCTTC. Translating it yields CASSVEARVTEQFF.

In its sample, this clonotype ranks as medium-sized. V usage is TRBV9 and J usage is TRBJ2-1, with 7 nucleotides matching TRBD1. J gave up 0 bases and V 4 bases, and 4 bases lay outside the gene matches. Germline loops: CDR1 SGDLS, CDR2 YYNGEE. The CDR3 extends over 15 amino acids. The CDR3 sequence is CASSTGTASYNEQFF. CDR3 coding DNA: TGTGCCAGCAGCACCGGGACAGCCTCCTACAATGAGCAGTTCTTC.

This clonotype was picked up many times. As DNA, the CDR3 is TGTGCCAGCAGCGTAACTAGCGGGAGTCGCTACGAGCAGTACTTC. Encoded protein: CASSVTSGSRYEQYF. This sequence joins TRBV9 and TRBJ2-7; 11 bases are shared with TRBD2. After removal of 1 base from V and 3 bases from J, the junction contained 3 bases not matched to a gene. The CDR3 covers 15 residues. CDR1 and CDR2 (germline): SGDLS, YYNGEE.

In this sample, this clonotype turned up many times. This chain connects TRBV9 to TRBJ1-2; TRBD1 aligns across 10 bases. This CDR3 comprises 15 residues. V lost 3 bases, J lost 4 bases, and 6 bases stayed unmatched. Germline V gene sequence: CDR1 SGDLS, CDR2 YYNGEE. The DNA for the CDR3 is TGTGCCAGCAGCGCAGCGACAGGGGGCGGCTATGGCTACACCTTC. Translating it yields CASSAATGGGYGYTF.

The table lists this clonotype with many counts. The chain has TRBV9 and TRBJ1-5; TRBD1 is a possible D gene (6 bases). Germline V CDR1 and CDR2: SGDLS, YYNGEE. Trimming took off 4 bases at V and 0 bases at J, with 14 bases between the two ends. The CDR3 totals 16 residues. DNA of the CDR3: TGTGCCAGCAGCAGGGGGGCAACCCCTAGCAATCAGCCCCAGCATTTT. Amino acids: CASSRGATPSNQPQHF. The entire variable domain, with the rest obtained from reference TRBV9 and TRBJ1-5, is as follows: DSGVTQTPKHLITATGQRVTLRCSPRSGDLSVYWYQQSLDQGLQFLIQYYNGEERAKGNILERFSAQQFPDLHSELNLSSLELGDSALYFCASSRGATPSNQPQHFGDGTRLSIL.

This chain uses TRBV5-4 with TRBJ2-2; TRBD2 matches at 13 bases. J was trimmed by 5 bases and V by 0 bases; bases with no gene match: 1. Germline V gene lookup returns CDR1 SGHNT and CDR2 YYREEE (reference sequence). The CDR3 consists of 16 residues. CDR3 DNA: TGTGCCAGCAGCTTGGGACTAGCGGGAGGAACCGGGGAGCTGTTTTTT. Translating it yields CASSLGLAGGTGELFF.

This clonotype occurred many times. The chain recombines TRBV9 with TRBJ2-3; 12 bases align to TRBD2. The CDR3 consists of 15 residues. CDR1 is SGDLS and CDR2 is YYNGEE in the germline V gene. V lost 5 bases and J lost 4; bases outside the gene matches: 5. The CDR3 sequence is CASRPTSGSADTQYF. The CDR3 DNA follows: TGTGCCAGCAGGCCGACTAGCGGGAGTGCAGATACGCAGTATTTT.

By share, this clonotype counts as medium-sized. The chain carries TRBV9 and TRBJ1-1; tentative D call: TRBD1 (5 bases). This CDR3 comprises 13 residues. CDR1 and CDR2 (germline): SGDLS, YYNGEE. V lost 3 bases and J lost 3, with 9 bases in between. In DNA, the CDR3 is TGTGCCAGCAGCGGGACATCCCACACTGAAGCTTTCTTT. This sequence encodes CASSGTSHTEAFF.

This clonotype was observed many times. The DNA of the CDR3 is TGTGCCAGCAGCGTAGATCACAGGGGAACGGATTCACCCCTCCACTTT. It codes for CASSVDHRGTDSPLHF. The chain uses TRBV9 and TRBJ1-6; 7 bases map to TRBD1. CDR1 is SGDLS and CDR2 is YYNGEE in the germline V gene. Germline trimming cut 0 bases from V and 8 bases from J; bases unmatched to any gene: 8. This CDR3 region has 16 residues. Based on the CDR3 plus reference TRBV9 and TRBJ1-6, the full variable domain is DSGVTQTPKHLITATGQRVTLRCSPRSGDLSVYWYQQSLDQGLQFLIQYYNGEERAKGNILERFSAQQFPDLHSELNLSSLELGDSALYFCASSVDHRGTDSPLHFGNGTRLTVT.

This clonotype has ten or more counts. This chain connects TRBV9 to TRBJ2-3; 11 bases match TRBD2. CDR3 size: 20 residues. Germline CDR1 SGDLS, CDR2 YYNGEE. V dropped 4 bases and J dropped 0; count of bases not matched to a gene: 16. CDR3 sequence reads: CASSPRSRAGTSGSTDTQYF. The CDR3 DNA is TGTGCCAGCAGCCCCCGAAGTCGGGCGGGGACTAGCGGAAGCACAGATACGCAGTATTTT.

This clonotype was observed at least ten times. The chain carries TRBV9 and TRBJ1-1; no clear D. The germline gives CDR1 SGDLS, CDR2 YYNGEE. The V end was cut by 4 bases, the J end by 1 base, with 8 bases between. The CDR3 totals 13 residues. CDR3 DNA sequence: TGTGCCAGCAGCCCGAGGGAGAACACTGAAGCTTTCTTT. Its protein is CASSPRENTEAFF.

This clonotype was seen repeatedly, ten times or more. The chain has TRBV9 and TRBJ2-3; the match to TRBD2 covers 13 bases. The CDR3 length is 16 residues. The germline CDR1 and CDR2 sequences are SGDLS and YYNGEE. V dropped 5 bases and J dropped 12; count of bases not matched to a gene: 15. The CDR3 DNA follows: TGTGCCAGCAGTTCTCCCGGGACTAGCGGGACTTCTTCCCAGTATTTT. Translated: CASSSPGTSGTSSQYF.

This clonotype occurred many times. V usage is TRBV9 and J usage is TRBJ1-5; TRBD1 aligns across 9 bases. The CDR3 runs 15 residues. After removal of 2 bases from V and 2 bases from J, the junction contained 2 bases not matched to a gene. In germline, CDR1 is SGDLS, CDR2 YYNGEE. In DNA form, the CDR3 reads TGTGCCAGCAGCGTGACAGGGGGTGGCAATCAGCCCCAGCATTTT. Protein: CASSVTGGGNQPQHF.

This clonotype showed up many times. V and J are TRBV9 and TRBJ2-7; D not certain. Germline V lookup: CDR1 SGDLS, CDR2 YYNGEE. CDR3 length: 14 amino acids. The germline V and J ends were trimmed by 0 bases and 2 bases, with 9 bases remaining between them. The CDR3 loop is CASSVEVRPYEQYF. The CDR3 nucleotides are TGTGCCAGCAGCGTAGAGGTCCGCCCCTACGAGCAGTACTTC.